This T cell receptor beta chain emerged from a study of T cell clonotyping in hematopoietic cell transplantation. Study-wide context: Cytoreduction preceded collection of pretransplant recipient samples.

Germline V lookup: CDR1 MNHNS, CDR2 SASEGT. V lost 11 bases to trimming and J lost 2 bases, with 16 bases between them. This CDR3 is built from 13 residues. Study-level results: Recipient TCR diversity dropped after transplant; expanded clonotypes rose from day 30 to 180.

Profiled with immunoSEQ multiplex PCR; TCRdb holds only in-frame clones, not every one. The profile shows 20,000 to 25,000 clones, approximately 87% of them singletons. Regarding this clone: Its cognate antigen is unknown.

Time point in this sample: recipient sample about 28 days before transplant, after cytoreduction. This material consisted of peripheral blood mononuclear cells, taken before stem cell transplant. The chain couples TRBV6-1 to TRBJ2-7, with D perhaps matching TRBD1 (6 bases). This TCR derives from a man younger than 30 with biphenotypic leukemia. Some clones in this sample may be carry-over from other donors' samples. CDR3: CAGTDSVTYEQYF. The CDR3 DNA reads as TGTGCCGGCACGGACAGCGTTACCTACGAGCAGTACTTC.